The rows below give T cell receptor beta chains drawn from one sample of a study of OX40 agonist ivuxolimab in advanced cancers. Sequencing was performed with immunoSEQ multiplex PCR; in TCRdb, only in-frame clones are kept and a portion is missing. This sample has 60,000 to 85,000 clones, with about 90% found just once. Sequenced here: CD4+ or CD8+ T cells sorted from blood, sampled in a trial of the OX40 agonist ivuxolimab. All receptors derive from an adult with an advanced solid tumor such as melanoma, head and neck, liver or kidney cancer. Each CDR3 is given with its conserved first and last residue. A D gene is named only where the DNA matches it firmly. Expanded clones are given a class, and other clones once, few, many or no size at all.

v_gene	d_gene	j_gene	abundance	CDR3aa	CDR3nt
TRBV15	TRBD2	TRBJ2-3	.	CATSRGSGGTDTQYF	TGTGCCACCAGCAGAGGTAGCGGGGGCACAGATACGCAGTATTTT
TRBV5-1	.	TRBJ1-5	.	CASSLVGSSNQPQHF	TGCGCCAGCAGCTTGGTAGGGAGTAGCAATCAGCCCCAGCATTTT
TRBV28	.	TRBJ1-2	.	CASSLPTGNVNYGYTF	TGTGCCAGCAGTTTACCGACGGGGAATGTTAACTATGGCTACACCTTC
TRBV9	.	TRBJ2-3	.	CASSSYDQRPSTDTQYF	TGTGCCAGCAGCTCGTACGATCAGCGACCGAGCACAGATACGCAGTATTTT
TRBV5-4	.	TRBJ2-5	once	CASSPGTNLWYF	TGTGCCAGCAGCCCCGGGACCAATCTTTGGTACTTC
TRBV28	TRBD1	TRBJ1-1	.	CASSFEQGATEAFF	TGTGCCAGCAGTTTTGAACAGGGGGCCACTGAAGCTTTCTTT
TRBV4-1	.	TRBJ1-3	.	CASSQERASGNTIYF	TGCGCCAGCAGCCAAGAACGGGCCTCAGGAAACACCATATATTTT
TRBV7-6	.	TRBJ2-7	.	CASSSAGQYEQYF	TGTGCCAGCAGCTCCGCGGGACAGTACGAGCAGTACTTC
TRBV21-1	.	TRBJ2-7	few	CASSRPGLVNEQYF	TGTGCCAGCAGCAGACCGGGACTAGTCAACGAGCAGTACTTC
TRBV14	TRBD1	TRBJ1-5	.	CASSPGQGYNQPQHF	TGTGCCAGCAGCCCCGGACAGGGATACAATCAGCCCCAGCATTTT
TRBV30	TRBD2	TRBJ2-4	.	CAWSAGLAGGPEDF	TGTGCCTGGAGTGCAGGACTAGCGGGAGGGCCGGAGGACTTC
TRBV6-6	TRBD2	TRBJ2-5	.	CASSYSAGGGQETQYF	TGTGCCAGCAGTTACTCTGCGGGGGGTGGCCAAGAGACCCAGTACTTC
TRBV29-1	.	TRBJ1-3	once	CSGLDPSGNTIYF	TGCAGCGGACTGGACCCTTCTGGAAACACCATATATTTT
TRBV27	.	TRBJ2-2	.	CASSFGHTGELFF	TGTGCCAGCAGTTTCGGGCACACCGGGGAGCTGTTTTTT
TRBV28	.	TRBJ1-3	.	CASSLKAGGTGRFTIYF	TGTGCCAGCAGTTTAAAGGCGGGAGGGACGGGAAGATTCACCATATATTTT
TRBV4-2	.	TRBJ2-3	once	CASSQDSGKRTGDTQYF	TGTGCCAGCAGCCAAGATTCGGGTAAGCGGACTGGAGATACGCAGTATTTT
TRBV7-8	TRBD1	TRBJ1-5	many	CASSLADRGHWPQHF	TGTGCCAGCAGCTTAGCGGACAGGGGGCATTGGCCCCAGCATTTT
TRBV2	.	TRBJ2-2	.	CASRVTRGTGELFF	TGTGCCAGCAGGGTAACTAGGGGCACCGGGGAGCTGTTTTTT
TRBV7-2	.	TRBJ2-1	.	CASTISPMTYNEQFF	TGTGCCAGCACCATTAGCCCAATGACCTACAATGAGCAGTTCTTC
TRBV11-2	.	TRBJ2-7	.	CASSFKEPPYEQYF	TGTGCCAGCAGCTTCAAGGAGCCCCCCTACGAGCAGTACTTC
TRBV7-3	TRBD1	TRBJ2-7	.	CASSSGTDLYEQYF	TGTGCCAGCAGTTCCGGGACAGACTTATACGAGCAGTACTTC
TRBV18	.	TRBJ2-7	.	CASSPIGSYEQYF	TGTGCCAGCTCACCAATCGGAAGCTACGAGCAGTACTTC
TRBV19	.	TRBJ1-5	.	CASTEVMDNQPQHF	TGTGCCAGTACCGAAGTCATGGACAATCAGCCCCAGCATTTT
TRBV6-5	.	TRBJ2-1	.	CASSYVGETYNEQFF	TGTGCCAGCAGTTATGTAGGGGAGACCTACAATGAGCAGTTCTTC
TRBV6-5	.	TRBJ2-5	once	CASSYGANQETQYF	TGTGCCAGCAGTTATGGCGCAAACCAAGAGACCCAGTACTTC
TRBV28	.	TRBJ2-6	.	CASRDSSSGANVLTF	TGTGCCAGCAGGGACAGTTCGTCTGGGGCCAACGTCCTGACTTTC
TRBV4-1	.	TRBJ2-3	once	CASSLSGTSATDTQYF	TGCGCCAGCAGCCTATCCGGGACTTCAGCCACAGATACGCAGTATTTT
TRBV5-6	.	TRBJ2-5	.	CASSPRGLGETQYF	TGTGCCAGCAGCCCGCGTGGCCTGGGGGAGACCCAGTACTTC
TRBV19	.	TRBJ1-1	.	CASTLDTPNTEAFF	TGTGCCAGTACCTTGGACACACCAAACACTGAAGCTTTCTTT
TRBV19	TRBD1	TRBJ1-2	.	CASGRGQGVYGYTF	TGTGCCAGTGGACGGGGACAGGGGGTCTATGGCTACACCTTC
TRBV7-2	.	TRBJ1-5	.	CASSLAAGGGQPQHF	TGTGCCAGCAGCTTAGCGGCAGGTGGGGGTCAGCCCCAGCATTTT
TRBV27	.	TRBJ2-6	.	CASSFGRAGANVLTF	TGTGCCAGCAGTTTCGGAAGGGCTGGGGCCAACGTCCTGACTTTC
TRBV4-3	.	TRBJ2-7	.	CASSQVYGASYEQYF	TGCGCCAGCAGCCAAGTGTACGGGGCCTCCTACGAGCAGTACTTC
TRBV19	.	TRBJ1-4	.	CASSIIGTTNEKLFF	TGTGCCAGTAGTATAATTGGCACAACTAATGAAAAACTGTTTTTT
TRBV6-1	TRBD2	TRBJ2-7	.	CASREAGGRGEQYF	TGTGCCAGCAGGGAAGCGGGAGGGAGGGGCGAGCAGTACTTC
TRBV2	.	TRBJ2-5	once	CARKNRDLEETQYF	TGTGCCAGAAAGAACAGGGATTTGGAAGAGACCCAGTACTTC
TRBV14	TRBD1	TRBJ2-3	.	CASSAKLRDRGQYF	TGTGCCAGCAGCGCGAAGTTGCGGGACAGGGGTCAGTATTTT
TRBV5-1	.	TRBJ1-1	.	CASSLGPLNTEAFF	TGCGCCAGCAGCCTCGGCCCATTGAACACTGAAGCTTTCTTT
TRBV11-3	TRBD2	TRBJ2-1	.	CASSLGTSGPSYNEQFF	TGTGCCAGCAGCCTGGGGACTAGCGGGCCGTCCTACAATGAGCAGTTCTTC
TRBV28	TRBD1	TRBJ2-5	.	CASSSGQVGKTQYF	TGTGCCAGCAGCTCCGGACAGGTCGGGAAGACCCAGTACTTC
TRBV28	TRBD2	TRBJ2-7	.	CASSLKLAGGYEQYF	TGTGCCAGCAGTTTAAAACTAGCGGGGGGGTACGAGCAGTACTTC
TRBV28	.	TRBJ2-6	.	CASSRPSSGANVLTF	TGTGCCAGCAGCAGACCTAGCTCTGGGGCCAACGTCCTGACTTTC
TRBV5-1	TRBD2	TRBJ2-7	.	CASSYGRGAGYEQYF	TGCGCCAGCAGCTACGGGCGGGGGGCTGGCTACGAGCAGTACTTC
TRBV9	.	TRBJ1-2	.	CASSVADGYGYTF	TGTGCCAGCAGCGTAGCTGACGGCTATGGCTACACCTTC
TRBV2	.	TRBJ2-3	.	CASKVQGSTDTQYF	TGTGCCAGCAAGGTGCAGGGGAGCACAGATACGCAGTATTTT
TRBV27	.	TRBJ2-3	.	CASSPGSDTQYF	TGTGCCAGCAGTCCCGGTTCAGATACGCAGTATTTT
TRBV4-2	.	TRBJ1-3	.	CASSLDGTGYSGNTIYF	TGTGCCAGCAGCTTGGATGGGACCGGCTACTCTGGAAACACCATATATTTT